This T cell receptor beta chain was captured by sequencing in a study of blood T cell repertoires in COVID-19. Libraries were prepared by immunoSEQ multiplex PCR; TCRdb keeps only in-frame clonotypes and omits some of them. This repertoire shows 170,000 or so clones, roughly 84% found once; its top ten account for 2.5% to 3.5%. This CDR3 comprises 15 residues. The V gene end was trimmed by 4 bases and the J gene end by 3 bases; junction bases not matched to a gene: 8. Germline CDR1 reads SGHRS; CDR2 reads YFSETQ. The chain uses TRBV5-1 and TRBJ2-7; 9 nucleotides match TRBD1. Sequences were obtained from peripheral blood. This TCR came from a woman aged 60-75 years with acute or convalescent COVID-19. The CDR3 region is CASSPTGTGHYEQYF. CDR3 DNA: TGCGCCAGCAGCCCAACCGGGACAGGGCACTACGAGCAGTACTTC.